This TCR beta chain was retrieved from a study of T cells in Graves' hyperthyroidism and ophthalmopathy (dated by TCRdb to the late 2010s). In terms of the full investigation: Peripheral blood samples were taken at the time of initial diagnosis, prior to any treatment. A discovery cohort of around 98 patients, roughly 45 with Graves' ophthalmopathy and roughly 59 with stable Graves' hyperthyroidism, was used to find distinguishing TCR V-J signatures. The 75 to 100 discovery patients were randomly split 7:3 into training and test sets. Following sampling, methimazole starting at 30 mg daily was given to hyperthyroidism patients, and high-dose intravenous methylprednisolone was given to ophthalmopathy patients. Thyroid tissue and blood T-cell repertoires from roughly six Graves' hyperthyroidism patients were also compared in the study. The paper describes TCR Vbeta CDR3 sequencing of 120 to 150 peripheral blood samples, made up of 40 to 45 ophthalmopathy patients, 70 to 75 hyperthyroidism patients and about 17 progressor patients. Prospective prediction of ophthalmopathy was tested in an independent validation cohort consisting of 18 to 20 hyperthyroidism patients and around 16 patients who later progressed to ophthalmopathy.

Concerning this clonotype itself: Its antigen remains undetermined. A read error may account for a junction end that differs from germline.

On the study overall, not on this receptor specifically: In validation, the model predicted progression to ophthalmopathy a median of about 6.5 months before onset, with about 71% sensitivity and 72.22% specificity. A model built on a 13 V-J signature distinguished ophthalmopathy from stable hyperthyroidism, reaching over 85% sensitivity and approximately 83% specificity in cross-validation and 80%/75% in testing. Most expanded thyroid clonotypes (frequency above 0.001) were also found in blood, which suggests that blood repertoires may mirror thyroid immune responses. No statistical method was used to fix the sample size in advance, and group allocation was not hidden from the investigators.

Its CDR3 holds 14 amino acids, cysteine through phenylalanine. Left in the record is the CDR3 DNA by itself, 42 bases read in frame from the first base. CDR1 and CDR2, looked up from the germline V gene, are MDHEN and SYDVKM. TCR beta CDR3 regions were amplified from RNA transcripts. The TCR CDR3 was subjected to a first round of RT-PCR using the HTBI primer set and the Qiagen OneStep RT-PCR kit. A second multiplex PCR round built the libraries, followed by size selection and purification. Paired-end sequencing of the libraries was performed with 100 bp reads on an Illumina HiSeq2000. For the original study's pipeline: Raw data were processed with SOAPnuke, discarding reads with adapters, uncalled bases, mean Phred below 15, or no exact constant-primer or identifier match. COPE v1.2.5 was used to merge high-quality paired reads, and clonotypes were defined as unique nucleotide sequences. Clonotypes were aligned to IMGT TRBV, TRBD and TRBJ reference segments using MiTCR v1.1. Only V-J combinations with frequency above 0.0001, covering about 99% of repertoires, were analysed. A TCS score was defined as the ratio between F50 (clonal expansion) and ExV (chaos), using BLOSUM62-based TCRdist between CDR3 peptides within each V-J. Welch's t-statistics and random forest reduced roughly 500 V-J features to 13, which were used in a naive Bayes classifier (R e1071). TCRdb handled the public reads itself, with Q25 trimming in fastp and clone calling in MiXCR, and kept productive beta chains. Every distinct CDR3 protein forms one entry, paired with its most common genes and DNA. None of the V and J calls come from the authors' own analysis; TCRdb made them. In this sample the table shows some 720,000 distinct CDR3 sequences, approximately 16% of which occur a single time. Over 7.5% of the sample is taken by the ten largest.

Stable Graves' hyperthyroidism was defined as no progression to ophthalmopathy during 18 months of follow-up. Hyperthyroidism patients were newly diagnosed, with disease duration under 2 months, and aged 18 to 65 years. Exclusion was applied to patients with uncontrolled infections, other autoimmune diseases, pregnancy or lactation. Diagnoses were based on clinical symptoms, serum thyroxine and TRAb, thyroid ultrasound and orbital computed tomography. PBMCs were isolated from about 10 ml of fresh peripheral blood by Ficoll-Paque density gradient centrifugation. Trizol reagent was used to extract total RNA, and RNA quality was then checked on an Agilent 2100 Bioanalyzer.

This TCR came from a man younger than 35 with Graves' hyperthyroidism. Sequencing was performed on blood. Recombination joined TRBV28 with TRBJ2-7; the D gene is unclear. The nucleotides are TGTGCCACCGTAGTCACCACCGGGTCCTCCGAGCAGTACTTC. Its translation is CATVVTTGSSEQYF. Reference TRBV28 and TRBJ2-7 proteins supply the regions before and after the CDR3; the full variable domain is: DVKVTQSSRYLVKRTGEKVFLECVQDMDHENMFWYRQDPGLGLRLIYFSYDVKMKEKGDIPEGYSVSREKKERFSLILESASTNQTSMYLCATVVTTGSSEQYFGPGTRLTVT.